This T cell receptor (beta chain) was recorded in a study of spatial heterogeneity in lung cancer. The overall study: A unique TCR and UMI combination showed up more than ten times in raw reads, on average.

The study tagged each TCR cDNA molecule with a unique molecular identifier. Via MiXCR, TCRdb re-called the 5' RACE reads, giving one row per CDR3 protein. The sample has 12,000 to 15,000 distinct CDR3 sequences, 7.9% seen once. Findings and caveats of the study: Ubiquitous expanded tumor TCRs were observed in blood more at resection than follow-up.

This clonotype was seen only a few times. Its antigen remains unknown. Germline V gene data show CDR1 as SGHTA and CDR2 as FQGNSA. The CDR3 is 14 residues long. The ends were cut back, 4 bases at V and 5 bases at J, with 14 bases in the middle. Time point denoted: sample taken at primary tumor resection. Whole RNA obtained from tumor, nontumor lung or frozen PBMC underwent sequencing without sorting. Sequencing used PBMCs, obtained at surgery. This sequence joins TRBV7-2 and TRBJ2-5; maybe TRBD2 (6 bases). The sequence was collected from a female donor with early-stage non-small cell lung cancer. The CDR3, as DNA: TGTGCCAGCAGCTCGTTGGAGGGAAGGGAGACCCAGTACTTC. This encodes CASSSLEGRETQYF.